These T cell receptor beta chains were read from a single sample in a study of cytomegalovirus exposure and HLA in healthy donors. Assay: immunoSEQ multiplex PCR; the TCRdb copy retains only in-frame clones and omits some. The sample shows 150,000 to 200,000 clones, about 59% of them seen only once. The sample consisted of PBMCs. The receptor set was obtained from a middle-aged man in good health and CMV-seronegative. The CDR3 runs from the conserved cysteine through the conserved F or W. Fields, in order: clone size, V gene, CDR3 length, J gene, D gene, CDR3 protein, CDR3 DNA. D genes are given only for firm matches. For some rows the clone size is stated as once, few or many, or as a class when expanded; others skip it.

.	TRBV4-2	12	TRBJ1-1	.	CASSQEQPKAFF	TGTGCCAGCAGCCAAGAACAGCCCAAAGCTTTCTTT
.	TRBV28	13	TRBJ1-1	TRBD1	CASRPPGQDQAFF	TGTGCCAGCAGGCCTCCGGGACAGGACCAAGCTTTCTTT
few	TRBV5-4	16	TRBJ2-7	TRBD2	CASSLGLAGDSYEQYF	TGTGCCAGCAGCCTCGGACTAGCGGGAGATTCCTACGAGCAGTACTTC
.	TRBV4-1	17	TRBJ2-2	.	CASSPNGGQINTGELFF	TGCGCCAGCAGCCCCAACGGGGGACAGATAAACACCGGGGAGCTGTTTTTT
few	TRBV7-9	15	TRBJ1-4	TRBD1	CASSRRDRLIEKLFF	TGTGCCAGCAGCCGCCGGGACAGATTAATCGAAAAACTGTTTTTT
few	TRBV7-9	13	TRBJ1-1	.	CASSSPGVTEAFF	TGTGCCAGCAGCTCCCCAGGGGTCACTGAAGCTTTCTTT
few	TRBV14	16	TRBJ2-7	TRBD2	CASSHRSSGRSYEQYF	TGTGCCAGCAGCCATCGATCCAGCGGGAGGTCCTACGAGCAGTACTTC
.	TRBV19	14	TRBJ2-7	.	CASSKAGAGYEQYF	TGTGCCAGTAGTAAAGCAGGGGCCGGTTACGAGCAGTACTTC
once	TRBV19	17	TRBJ2-2	TRBD1	CASTLGTGVVGTGELFF	TGTGCCAGTACTTTAGGGACAGGAGTAGTTGGCACCGGGGAGCTGTTTTTT
.	TRBV6-6	14	TRBJ2-7	.	CASSYPAGAYEQYF	TGTGCCAGCAGTTATCCCGCAGGGGCCTACGAGCAGTACTTC
.	TRBV29-1	12	TRBJ2-5	.	CSVESGQETQYF	TGCAGCGTTGAGAGCGGCCAAGAGACCCAGTACTTC
.	TRBV6-6	14	TRBJ1-3	.	CASVRGDRRNTIYF	TGTGCCAGCGTGCGGGGGGACCGGAGAAACACCATATATTTT
few	TRBV7-8	13	TRBJ2-1	TRBD2	CASSLVAGDEQFF	TGTGCCAGCAGCTTAGTGGCGGGGGATGAGCAGTTCTTC
.	TRBV11-2	15	TRBJ1-1	.	CASTVLDGANTEAFF	TGTGCCAGCACCGTACTGGATGGGGCGAACACTGAAGCTTTCTTT
few	TRBV11-2	16	TRBJ2-5	TRBD1	CASSLDRGRIRETQYF	TGTGCCAGCAGCCTGGACAGGGGGCGCATAAGGGAGACCCAGTACTTC
.	TRBV5-6	14	TRBJ2-7	TRBD2	CASSFGGTAYEQYF	TGTGCCAGCAGCTTCGGGGGGACCGCCTACGAGCAGTACTTC
.	TRBV7-7	17	TRBJ2-2	TRBD2	CASSASGGPGNTGELFF	TGTGCCAGCAGCGCAAGCGGGGGTCCGGGGAACACCGGGGAGCTGTTTTTT
few	TRBV18	15	TRBJ2-6	.	CASSPRDSGANVLTF	TGTGCCAGCTCCCCCAGGGACTCTGGGGCCAACGTCCTGACTTTC
many	TRBV7-9	12	TRBJ2-7	.	CSSSLADSEQYF	TGTTCCAGCAGCTTAGCAGATAGCGAGCAGTACTTC
few	TRBV2	14	TRBJ1-6	.	CASSRAGSNSPLHF	TGTGCCAGCAGTCGGGCAGGGTCCAATTCACCCCTCCACTTT
.	TRBV30	12	TRBJ1-4	.	CAWTSTNEKLFF	TGTGCCTGGACTTCGACTAATGAAAAACTGTTTTTT
few	TRBV5-6	15	TRBJ1-5	.	CASSYGQSAGQPQHF	TGTGCCAGCAGCTACGGACAGTCGGCGGGCCAGCCCCAGCATTTT
.	TRBV7-2	16	TRBJ2-3	.	CASSFLAGISTDTQYF	TGTGCCAGCAGCTTTCTCGCGGGTATAAGCACAGATACGCAGTATTTT
few	TRBV15	15	TRBJ1-4	TRBD1	CATSRGQGGQRKLFF	TGTGCCACCAGCAGGGGACAGGGCGGGCAGCGAAAACTGTTTTTT
once	TRBV6-4	19	TRBJ1-5	.	CASSDSALMRQKINQPQHF	TGTGCCAGCAGTGACTCCGCGTTGATGCGACAGAAAATTAATCAGCCCCAGCATTTT
few	TRBV2	13	TRBJ1-2	TRBD1	CASSGDSNYGYTF	TGTGCCAGCAGTGGGGACAGCAACTATGGCTACACCTTC